This TCR beta chain was documented in a study of vaccination effects on CD4 cells after COVID-19. General observations from the study: Cross-reactivity toward common cold coronaviruses was confined to only 1 of 255 vaccine-induced clones in healthy vaccinees.

Germline V gene lookup returns CDR1 LGHNA and CDR2 YSLEER. The CDR3 is 17 amino acids. V lost 1 base to trimming and J lost 4 bases, with 17 bases between them. Having been cultured for approximately ten days, the cells underwent CD4+ T cell isolation. A half-medium replacement with IL-2 medium was carried out on days 3 and 7. Measured with immunoSEQ multiplex PCR; TCRdb has only the in-frame clones, and not every one. The table includes under 50,000 clones, about 67% detected once. This clone showed up just a few times. Its antigen is as yet unknown. Sequenced here: CD4+ T cells from PBMCs cultured without peptide, sampled before COVID-19 vaccination. This receptor was obtained from a human donor who received a COVID-19 vaccine. The chain is built from TRBV4-3 and TRBJ2-1, with a weak D call TRBD2 (6 bases). CDR3 region: CASSQGSVGGFYNEQFF. CDR3 coding DNA: TGCGCCAGCAGCCAAGGATCGGTGGGGGGATTTTACAATGAGCAGTTCTTC.